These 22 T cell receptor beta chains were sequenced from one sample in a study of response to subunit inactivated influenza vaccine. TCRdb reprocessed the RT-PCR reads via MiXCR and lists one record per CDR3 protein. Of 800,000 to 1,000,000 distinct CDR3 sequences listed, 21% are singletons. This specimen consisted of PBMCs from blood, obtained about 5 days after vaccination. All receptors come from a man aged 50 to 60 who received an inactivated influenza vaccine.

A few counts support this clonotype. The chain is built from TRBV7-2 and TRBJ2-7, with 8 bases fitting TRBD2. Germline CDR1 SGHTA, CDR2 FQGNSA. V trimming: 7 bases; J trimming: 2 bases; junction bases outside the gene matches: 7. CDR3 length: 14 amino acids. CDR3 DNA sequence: TGTGCCAGCACTCACGGGAGGGCTACCTACGAGCAGTACTTC. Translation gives CASTHGRATYEQYF.

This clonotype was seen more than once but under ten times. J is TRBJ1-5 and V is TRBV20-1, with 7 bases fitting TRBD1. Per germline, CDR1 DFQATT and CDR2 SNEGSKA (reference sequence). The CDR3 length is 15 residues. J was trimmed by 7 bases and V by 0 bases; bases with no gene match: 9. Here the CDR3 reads CSARDKDRRRQPQHF. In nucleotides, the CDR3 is TGCAGTGCTAGAGATAAGGACAGGCGTCGACAGCCCCAGCATTTT.

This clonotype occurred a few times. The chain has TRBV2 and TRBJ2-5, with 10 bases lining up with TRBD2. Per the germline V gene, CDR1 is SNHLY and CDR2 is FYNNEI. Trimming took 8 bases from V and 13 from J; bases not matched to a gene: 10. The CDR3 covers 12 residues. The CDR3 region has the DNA TGTGCCAGCGCTGGACTAGCGGCGCCGCCGTACTTC. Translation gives CASAGLAAPPYF.

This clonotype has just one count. The CDR3 DNA reads as TGTGCCAGCAGCCAGGCGACGGGACTAGCGTTCGAGCAGTACTTC. Translation: CASSQATGLAFEQYF. This chain links TRBV4-2 with TRBJ2-7, with 10 bases fitting TRBD2. CDR3 size: 15 residues. With 3 bases clipped from V and 6 bases from J, the junction kept 8 bases outside the gene matches. Germline CDR1 LGHNA, CDR2 YNFKEQ.

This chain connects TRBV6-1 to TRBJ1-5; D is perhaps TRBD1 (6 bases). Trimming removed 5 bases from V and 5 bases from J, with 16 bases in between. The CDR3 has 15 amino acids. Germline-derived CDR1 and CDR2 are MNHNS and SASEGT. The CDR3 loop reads CASSPGRGTDQPQHF. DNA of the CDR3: TGTGCCAGCAGTCCAGGGAGGGGGACCGATCAGCCCCAGCATTTT.

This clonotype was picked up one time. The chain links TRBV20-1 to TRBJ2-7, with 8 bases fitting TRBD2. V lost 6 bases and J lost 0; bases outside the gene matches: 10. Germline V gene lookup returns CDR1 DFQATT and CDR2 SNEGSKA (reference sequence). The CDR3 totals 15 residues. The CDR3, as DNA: TGCAGTGCCCCCTTACTAGCGGCCAGCTCCTACGAGCAGTACTTC. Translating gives CSAPLLAASSYEQYF.

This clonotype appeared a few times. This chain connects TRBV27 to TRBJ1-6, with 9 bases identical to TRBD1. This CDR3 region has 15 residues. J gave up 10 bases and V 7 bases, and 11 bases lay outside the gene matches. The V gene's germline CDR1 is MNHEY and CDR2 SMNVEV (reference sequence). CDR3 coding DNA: TGTGCCAGCAAGAGGGACAGGGAAGGTTGGTCACCCCTCCACTTT. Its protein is CASKRDREGWSPLHF.

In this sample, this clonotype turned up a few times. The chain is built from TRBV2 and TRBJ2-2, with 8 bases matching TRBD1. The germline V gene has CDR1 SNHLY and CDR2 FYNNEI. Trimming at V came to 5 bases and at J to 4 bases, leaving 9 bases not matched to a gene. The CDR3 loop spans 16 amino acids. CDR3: CASSYRGERGTGELFF. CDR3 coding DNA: TGTGCCAGCAGTTACAGGGGGGAACGGGGCACCGGGGAGCTGTTTTTT.

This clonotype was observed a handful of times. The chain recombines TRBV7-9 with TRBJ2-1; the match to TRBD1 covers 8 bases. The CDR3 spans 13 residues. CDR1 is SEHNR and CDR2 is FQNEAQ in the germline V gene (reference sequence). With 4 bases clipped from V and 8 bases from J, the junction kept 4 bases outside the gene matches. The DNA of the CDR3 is TGTGCCAGCAGCTCCCAGGGGGCAGATGAGCAGTTCTTC. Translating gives CASSSQGADEQFF.

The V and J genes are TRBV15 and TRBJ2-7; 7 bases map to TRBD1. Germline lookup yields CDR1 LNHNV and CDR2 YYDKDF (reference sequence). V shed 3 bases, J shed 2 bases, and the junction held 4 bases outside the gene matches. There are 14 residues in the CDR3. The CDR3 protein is CATSSRQGPYEQYF. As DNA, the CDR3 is TGTGCCACCAGCAGCAGACAGGGTCCCTACGAGCAGTACTTC.

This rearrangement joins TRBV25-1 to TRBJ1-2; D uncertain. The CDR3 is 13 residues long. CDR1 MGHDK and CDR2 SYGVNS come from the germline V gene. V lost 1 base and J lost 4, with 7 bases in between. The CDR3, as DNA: TGTGCCAGCAGTGAATTTGTGGGCTATGGCTACACCTTC. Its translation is CASSEFVGYGYTF.

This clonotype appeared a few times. The CDR3, as DNA: TGCAGTGCACCCCTTTTCCTAGCGGGAGGGAACGACCCTAGCACAGATACGCAGTATTTT. As protein: CSAPLFLAGGNDPSTDTQYF. V usage is TRBV20-1 and J usage is TRBJ2-3; 12 bases line up with TRBD2. Germline CDR1 reads DFQATT; CDR2 reads SNEGSKA (reference sequence). This CDR3 comprises 20 residues. V lost 6 bases, J lost 0 bases, and 19 bases stayed unmatched.

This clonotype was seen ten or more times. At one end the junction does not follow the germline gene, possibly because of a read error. The CDR3 loop reads CASSFQRTGELFF. The CDR3 nucleotides read TGTGCTAGCAGCTTTCAGCGGACCGGGGAGCTGTTTTTT. This chain uses TRBV7-7 with TRBJ2-2; maybe TRBD2 (5 bases). Per the germline V gene, CDR1 is SSHAT and CDR2 is FNYEAQ (reference sequence). The CDR3 contains 13 residues.

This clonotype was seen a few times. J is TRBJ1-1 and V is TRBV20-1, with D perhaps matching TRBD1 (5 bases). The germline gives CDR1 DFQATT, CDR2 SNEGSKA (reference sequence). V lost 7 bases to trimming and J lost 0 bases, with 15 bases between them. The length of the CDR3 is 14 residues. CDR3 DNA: TGCAGTGTCCCAACGGGGACTTTGAACACTGAAGCTTTCTTT. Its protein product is CSVPTGTLNTEAFF.

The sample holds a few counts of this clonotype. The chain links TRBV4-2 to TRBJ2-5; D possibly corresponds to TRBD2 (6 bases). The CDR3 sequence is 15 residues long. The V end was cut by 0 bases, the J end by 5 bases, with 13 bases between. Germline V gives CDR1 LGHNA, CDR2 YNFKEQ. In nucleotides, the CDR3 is TGTGCCAGCAGCCAAGATGCTTGGGGGAGGGAGACCCAGTACTTC. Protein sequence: CASSQDAWGRETQYF.

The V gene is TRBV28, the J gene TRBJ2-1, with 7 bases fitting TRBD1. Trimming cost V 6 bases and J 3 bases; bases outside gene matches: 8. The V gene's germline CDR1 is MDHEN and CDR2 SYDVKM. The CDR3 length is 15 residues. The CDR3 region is CASRQTGVLYNEQFF. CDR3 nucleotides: TGTGCCAGCAGGCAAACAGGGGTCCTCTACAATGAGCAGTTCTTC.

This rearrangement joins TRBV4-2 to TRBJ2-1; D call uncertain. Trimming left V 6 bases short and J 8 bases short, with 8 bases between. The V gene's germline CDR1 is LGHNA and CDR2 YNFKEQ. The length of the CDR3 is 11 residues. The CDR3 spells CASSMSYEQFF. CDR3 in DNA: TGTGCCAGCAGTATGAGCTATGAGCAGTTCTTC.

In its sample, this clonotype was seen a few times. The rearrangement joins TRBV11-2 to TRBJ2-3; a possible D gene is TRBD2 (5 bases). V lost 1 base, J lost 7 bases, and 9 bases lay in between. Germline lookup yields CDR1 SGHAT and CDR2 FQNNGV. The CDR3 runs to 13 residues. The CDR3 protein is CASSLGERNTQYF. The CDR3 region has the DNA TGTGCCAGCAGCTTAGGGGAGAGAAATACGCAGTATTTT.

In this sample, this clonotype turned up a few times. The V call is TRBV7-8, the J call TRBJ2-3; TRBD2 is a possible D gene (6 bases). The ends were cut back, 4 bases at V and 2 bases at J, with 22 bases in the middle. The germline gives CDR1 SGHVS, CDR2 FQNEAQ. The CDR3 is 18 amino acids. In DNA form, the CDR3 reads TGTGCCAGCAGCTCGAAAACCCTAACGGGACTCACCACAGATACGCAGTATTTT. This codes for CASSSKTLTGLTTDTQYF.

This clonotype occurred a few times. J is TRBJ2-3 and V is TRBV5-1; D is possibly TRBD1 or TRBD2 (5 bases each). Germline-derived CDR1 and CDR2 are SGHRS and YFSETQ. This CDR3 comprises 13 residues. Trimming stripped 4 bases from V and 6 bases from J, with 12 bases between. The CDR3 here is CASSRDLADTQYF. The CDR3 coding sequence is TGCGCCAGCAGCCGGGACCTCGCGGATACGCAGTATTTT. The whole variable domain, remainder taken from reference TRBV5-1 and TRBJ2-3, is KAGVTQTPRYLIKTRGQQVTLSCSPISGHRSVSWYQQTPGQGLQFLFEYFSETQRNKGNFPGRFSGRQFSNSRSEMNVSTLELGDSALYLCASSRDLADTQYFGPGTRLTVL.

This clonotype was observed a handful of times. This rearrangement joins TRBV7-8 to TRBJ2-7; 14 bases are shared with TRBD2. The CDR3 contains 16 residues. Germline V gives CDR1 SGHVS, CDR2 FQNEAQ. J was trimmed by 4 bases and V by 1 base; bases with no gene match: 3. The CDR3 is CASSLGLAGGIYEQYF. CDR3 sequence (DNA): TGTGCCAGCAGCTTAGGACTAGCGGGGGGGATATACGAGCAGTACTTC.

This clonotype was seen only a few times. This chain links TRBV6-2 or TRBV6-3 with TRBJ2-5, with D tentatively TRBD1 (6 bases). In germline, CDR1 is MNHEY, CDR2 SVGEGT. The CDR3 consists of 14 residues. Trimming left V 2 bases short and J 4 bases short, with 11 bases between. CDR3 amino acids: CASSYVAGAETQYF. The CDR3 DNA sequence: TGTGCCAGCAGTTACGTTGCAGGGGCAGAGACCCAGTACTTC.